The rows below give T cell receptor beta chains drawn from one sample of a study of shared T cell receptors in the human thymus. Sequencing used immunoSEQ multiplex PCR; TCRdb keeps in-frame clones, though not all of them. Of about 660,000 clones listed, 70% to 90% were seen once; the top ten hold around 0.0099%. This sample also belongs to another study, concerning human thymus T cells.

Material for sequencing was thymocytes. Receptor source: a boy less than two years old with a congenital heart defect. Each CDR3 is given without its conserved first and last residue. Clone size is not always given. Where it is, it says once, few, many or a class for expanded clones.

V gene: TRBV27
J gene: TRBJ2-7
clone size: -
CDR3 protein: ASSSPPGLAGKY

V gene: TRBV9
J gene: TRBJ2-2
clone size: -
CDR3 protein: ASSGPKRGSWGELF

V gene: TRBV2
J gene: TRBJ2-1
clone size: -
CDR3 protein: ASRWDRDPYNEQF

V gene: TRBV5-1
J gene: TRBJ2-3
clone size: -
CDR3 protein: ASRRLANTDTQY

V gene: TRBV2
J gene: TRBJ2-7
clone size: -
CDR3 protein: ASSVSSGSWYEQY

V gene: TRBV4-3
J gene: TRBJ1-5
clone size: -
CDR3 protein: ASSQSPNQPQH

V gene: TRBV28
J gene: TRBJ2-3
clone size: once
CDR3 protein: ASRSTGTSGSSTDTQY

V gene: TRBV13
J gene: TRBJ2-1
clone size: -
CDR3 protein: ASSDGTSGKSSYNEQF

V gene: TRBV7-8
J gene: TRBJ2-5
clone size: -
CDR3 protein: ASSSVPTSGAQETQY

V gene: TRBV30
J gene: TRBJ1-2
clone size: few
CDR3 protein: AWSVSGSPGYGYT

V gene: TRBV18
J gene: TRBJ2-3
clone size: -
CDR3 protein: ASSPRGLALYTQY

V gene: TRBV29-1
J gene: TRBJ2-5
clone size: -
CDR3 protein: SVELSVDRKETQY

V gene: TRBV5-1
J gene: TRBJ2-1
clone size: -
CDR3 protein: ASSLATSYGEQF

V gene: TRBV11-2
J gene: TRBJ2-7
clone size: -
CDR3 protein: ASSLVALELAGSYEQY

V gene: TRBV4-2
J gene: TRBJ2-7
clone size: -
CDR3 protein: ASSHKGGMYEQY

V gene: TRBV4-1
J gene: TRBJ1-2
clone size: -
CDR3 protein: ASSQGSGTGVPSGDGYT

V gene: TRBV7-2
J gene: TRBJ2-5
clone size: -
CDR3 protein: ASSPHQSLAGGSETQY

V gene: TRBV9
J gene: TRBJ2-3
clone size: -
CDR3 protein: ASSGKTKLAGHTDTQY

V gene: TRBV5-6
J gene: TRBJ1-1
clone size: -
CDR3 protein: ASRPDRALNTEAF

V gene: TRBV6-1
J gene: TRBJ2-7
clone size: once
CDR3 protein: ASSEAPGRTYEQY

V gene: TRBV4-1
J gene: TRBJ2-7
clone size: -
CDR3 protein: ASSQQLGYEQY

V gene: TRBV18
J gene: TRBJ1-1
clone size: -
CDR3 protein: ASSPPRQGHWDTEAF

V gene: TRBV5-6
J gene: TRBJ1-1
clone size: -
CDR3 protein: ASKQGMPMNTEAF

V gene: TRBV7-9
J gene: TRBJ1-2
clone size: -
CDR3 protein: ASSPLAGRDGYT

V gene: TRBV19
J gene: TRBJ2-1
clone size: -
CDR3 protein: ASSVRGGPYNEQF

V gene: TRBV5-6
J gene: TRBJ2-1
clone size: -
CDR3 protein: ASSLGTGNEQF

V gene: TRBV5-4
J gene: TRBJ2-2
clone size: -
CDR3 protein: ASNPQGDVGELF

V gene: TRBV10-1
J gene: TRBJ2-3
clone size: -
CDR3 protein: ASSEPDSTGDTQY

V gene: TRBV12-5
J gene: TRBJ1-5
clone size: -
CDR3 protein: ASGHAPAGDRDVVNQPQH

V gene: TRBV15
J gene: -
clone size: -
CDR3 protein: ATSLVPGTPSYEQY